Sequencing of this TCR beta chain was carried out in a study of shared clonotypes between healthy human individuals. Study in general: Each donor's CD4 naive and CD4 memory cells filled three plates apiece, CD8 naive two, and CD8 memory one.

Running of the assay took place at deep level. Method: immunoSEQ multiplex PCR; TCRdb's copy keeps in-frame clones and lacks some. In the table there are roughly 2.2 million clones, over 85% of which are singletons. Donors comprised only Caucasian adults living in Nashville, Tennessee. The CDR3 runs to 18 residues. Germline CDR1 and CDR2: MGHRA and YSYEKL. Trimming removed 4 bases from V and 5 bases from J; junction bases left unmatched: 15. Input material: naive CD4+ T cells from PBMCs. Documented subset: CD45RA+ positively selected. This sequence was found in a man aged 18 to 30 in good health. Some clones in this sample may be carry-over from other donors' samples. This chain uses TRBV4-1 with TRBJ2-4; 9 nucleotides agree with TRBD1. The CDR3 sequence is CASSLFPGQGEGENIQYF. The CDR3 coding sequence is TGCGCCAGCAGCCTTTTCCCGGGACAGGGTGAAGGGGAAAACATTCAGTACTTC.